These T cell receptor beta chains were read from a single sample in a study of shared T cell receptors in the human thymus. Some clones are missing from TCRdb's copy, which holds only in-frame ones; the method was immunoSEQ multiplex PCR. The repertoire includes roughly 560,000 clones, 70% to 80% of them detected once, and more than 0.01% sits in the top ten. This sample also belongs to another study, concerning human thymus T cells.

Source material: thymocytes. All receptors come from a boy in the first two years of life with a congenital heart defect. Both conserved end residues are part of each CDR3. The D gene is left open where the match is weak. Rows give clone size only sometimes, using once, few, many, or a class for an expanded clone.

clone size	D gene	J gene	V gene	CDR3 protein	CDR3 DNA
few	TRBD2	TRBJ2-1	TRBV14	CASSQDSSSGGNNEQFF	TGTGCCAGCAGCCAAGATTCGAGTAGCGGGGGGAACAATGAGCAGTTCTTC
-	-	TRBJ2-3	TRBV13	CASSPRGGQGKDTQYF	TGTGCCAGCAGCCCAAGGGGGGGTCAGGGAAAAGATACGCAGTATTTT
-	-	TRBJ2-7	TRBV7-9	CASSLEESHEQYF	TGTGCCAGCAGCTTAGAAGAGAGCCACGAGCAGTACTTC
few	TRBD1	TRBJ2-3	TRBV11-3	CASSTRDREGTDTQYF	TGTGCCAGCAGCACCCGGGACAGGGAAGGAACAGATACGCAGTATTTT
-	TRBD2	TRBJ2-2	TRBV4-3	CASSQDGGSGGPNTGELFF	TGCGCCAGCAGCCAAGACGGGGGGAGTGGAGGGCCGAACACCGGGGAGCTGTTTTTT
-	-	TRBJ1-4	TRBV4-3	CASSQAKVDCLNEKLFF	TGCGCCAGCAGCCAGGCGAAAGTGGACTGCCTTAATGAAAAACTGTTTTTT
once	-	TRBJ2-1	TRBV6-5	CARGHYNEQFF	TGTGCCAGGGGACATTACAATGAGCAGTTCTTC
-	-	TRBJ2-1	TRBV4-2	CASSQGAEMVPLQLEEQFF	TGTGCCAGCAGCCAGGGCGCCGAGATGGTGCCACTACAACTAGAAGAGCAGTTCTTC
-	TRBD2	TRBJ2-3	TRBV7-2	CASSSDKLAGETDTQYF	TGTGCCAGCAGCAGTGACAAACTAGCGGGAGAGACAGATACGCAGTATTTT
-	-	TRBJ2-7	TRBV7-9	CASSLGQGLPSYEQYF	TGTGCCAGCAGCTTGGGGCAGGGCCTGCCATCCTACGAGCAGTACTTC
-	-	TRBJ1-2	TRBV11-2	CASSPPRADIYGYTF	TGTGCCAGCAGCCCTCCGCGGGCCGATATCTATGGCTACACCTTC
-	-	TRBJ2-1	TRBV27	CASRQGPYNEQFF	TGTGCCAGCAGACAGGGCCCCTACAATGAGCAGTTCTTC
-	TRBD2	TRBJ2-1	TRBV25-1	CASSDREASYNEQFF	TGTGCCAGCAGTGACCGGGAGGCATCCTACAATGAGCAGTTCTTC
-	-	TRBJ2-5	TRBV5-1	CASSLAGQLSQETQYF	TGCGCCAGCAGCTTGGCCGGACAGCTATCACAAGAGACCCAGTACTTC
-	-	TRBJ2-3	TRBV10-2	CATRDLRTDTQYF	TGCGCCACCAGAGACTTACGCACAGATACGCAGTATTTT
few	TRBD1	TRBJ2-7	TRBV4-3	CASSQDRRAGGPYEQYF	TGCGCCAGTAGCCAAGATAGGCGTGCAGGGGGTCCCTACGAGCAGTACTTC
-	-	TRBJ2-7	TRBV27	CASSLSSSAGSSEQYF	TGTGCCAGCAGTTTATCAAGCTCGGCGGGGTCATCCGAGCAGTACTTC
once	TRBD2	TRBJ2-7	TRBV6-1	CASSELERESSYEQYF	TGTGCCAGCAGTGAATTGGAGCGGGAGAGTAGCTACGAGCAGTACTTC
-	-	TRBJ1-2	TRBV6-5	CASSYYLTGTYGYTF	TGTGCCAGCAGTTACTATCTCACAGGGACCTATGGCTACACCTTC
-	-	TRBJ1-4	TRBV30	CAWSVGQGREKLFF	TGTGCCTGGAGTGTAGGGCAGGGTCGAGAAAAACTGTTTTTT
-	TRBD2	TRBJ2-1	TRBV5-4	CASTWRLAGSYNEQFF	TGTGCCAGCACCTGGCGGCTAGCGGGCTCCTACAATGAGCAGTTCTTC
-	TRBD2	TRBJ2-1	TRBV11-1	CASSLNVSGRSLNYNEQFF	TGTGCCAGCAGCTTAAATGTAAGCGGGAGAAGCTTAAACTACAATGAGCAGTTCTTC
once	-	TRBJ2-2	TRBV27	CASSLSIRGTNTGELFF	TGTGCCAGCAGTTTATCGATTAGGGGCACGAACACCGGGGAGCTGTTTTTT
-	-	TRBJ2-7	TRBV2	CASSELQGRYEQYF	TGTGCCAGCAGTGAGCTCCAGGGAAGGTACGAGCAGTACTTC
-	-	TRBJ2-7	TRBV27	CASTSRGGPFPYEQYF	TGTGCCAGCACATCAAGGGGTGGACCCTTCCCCTACGAGCAGTACTTC
-	TRBD1	TRBJ1-5	TRBV4-2	CASSLFGTDQPQHF	TGTGCCAGCAGCCTCTTCGGGACAGATCAGCCCCAGCATTTT
-	-	TRBJ2-1	TRBV18	CASSSGFSELNEQFF	TGTGCCAGCTCATCGGGGTTCAGCGAACTCAATGAGCAGTTCTTC
few	-	TRBJ2-2	TRBV5-1	CASSLAGGRNTGELFF	TGCGCCAGCAGCTTGGCTGGGGGCAGAAACACCGGGGAGCTGTTTTTT
-	-	TRBJ1-5	TRBV19	CASSMFFRSNQPQHF	TGTGCCAGTAGTATGTTCTTCCGGAGCAATCAGCCCCAGCATTTT
-	-	TRBJ2-1	TRBV5-6	CASSSGTGNNEQFF	TGTGCCAGCAGCTCCGGGACTGGCAACAATGAGCAGTTCTTC
few	TRBD1	TRBJ1-4	TRBV28	CASSSQDRVDEKLFF	TGTGCCAGCAGTTCCCAAGACAGGGTGGACGAAAAACTGTTTTTT
-	TRBD2	TRBJ2-1	TRBV5-1	CASSSPLAGTASSYNEQFF	TGCGCCAGCAGCTCTCCTCTAGCGGGAACGGCCAGCTCCTACAATGAGCAGTTCTTC
-	-	TRBJ2-1	TRBV27	CASSFSSYNEQFF	TGTGCCAGCAGTTTCAGTTCCTACAATGAGCAGTTCTTC
-	-	TRBJ2-3	TRBV27	CASSLIAEYLSTDTQYF	TGTGCCAGCAGTTTAATAGCGGAGTACCTTAGCACAGATACGCAGTATTTT
few	TRBD1	TRBJ2-1	TRBV19	CASSVGQGQSYNEQFF	TGTGCCAGTAGTGTAGGACAGGGTCAATCCTACAATGAGCAGTTCTTC
-	-	TRBJ2-5	TRBV9	CASSEGLSGTQYF	TGTGCCAGCAGCGAGGGACTCAGTGGGACCCAGTACTTC